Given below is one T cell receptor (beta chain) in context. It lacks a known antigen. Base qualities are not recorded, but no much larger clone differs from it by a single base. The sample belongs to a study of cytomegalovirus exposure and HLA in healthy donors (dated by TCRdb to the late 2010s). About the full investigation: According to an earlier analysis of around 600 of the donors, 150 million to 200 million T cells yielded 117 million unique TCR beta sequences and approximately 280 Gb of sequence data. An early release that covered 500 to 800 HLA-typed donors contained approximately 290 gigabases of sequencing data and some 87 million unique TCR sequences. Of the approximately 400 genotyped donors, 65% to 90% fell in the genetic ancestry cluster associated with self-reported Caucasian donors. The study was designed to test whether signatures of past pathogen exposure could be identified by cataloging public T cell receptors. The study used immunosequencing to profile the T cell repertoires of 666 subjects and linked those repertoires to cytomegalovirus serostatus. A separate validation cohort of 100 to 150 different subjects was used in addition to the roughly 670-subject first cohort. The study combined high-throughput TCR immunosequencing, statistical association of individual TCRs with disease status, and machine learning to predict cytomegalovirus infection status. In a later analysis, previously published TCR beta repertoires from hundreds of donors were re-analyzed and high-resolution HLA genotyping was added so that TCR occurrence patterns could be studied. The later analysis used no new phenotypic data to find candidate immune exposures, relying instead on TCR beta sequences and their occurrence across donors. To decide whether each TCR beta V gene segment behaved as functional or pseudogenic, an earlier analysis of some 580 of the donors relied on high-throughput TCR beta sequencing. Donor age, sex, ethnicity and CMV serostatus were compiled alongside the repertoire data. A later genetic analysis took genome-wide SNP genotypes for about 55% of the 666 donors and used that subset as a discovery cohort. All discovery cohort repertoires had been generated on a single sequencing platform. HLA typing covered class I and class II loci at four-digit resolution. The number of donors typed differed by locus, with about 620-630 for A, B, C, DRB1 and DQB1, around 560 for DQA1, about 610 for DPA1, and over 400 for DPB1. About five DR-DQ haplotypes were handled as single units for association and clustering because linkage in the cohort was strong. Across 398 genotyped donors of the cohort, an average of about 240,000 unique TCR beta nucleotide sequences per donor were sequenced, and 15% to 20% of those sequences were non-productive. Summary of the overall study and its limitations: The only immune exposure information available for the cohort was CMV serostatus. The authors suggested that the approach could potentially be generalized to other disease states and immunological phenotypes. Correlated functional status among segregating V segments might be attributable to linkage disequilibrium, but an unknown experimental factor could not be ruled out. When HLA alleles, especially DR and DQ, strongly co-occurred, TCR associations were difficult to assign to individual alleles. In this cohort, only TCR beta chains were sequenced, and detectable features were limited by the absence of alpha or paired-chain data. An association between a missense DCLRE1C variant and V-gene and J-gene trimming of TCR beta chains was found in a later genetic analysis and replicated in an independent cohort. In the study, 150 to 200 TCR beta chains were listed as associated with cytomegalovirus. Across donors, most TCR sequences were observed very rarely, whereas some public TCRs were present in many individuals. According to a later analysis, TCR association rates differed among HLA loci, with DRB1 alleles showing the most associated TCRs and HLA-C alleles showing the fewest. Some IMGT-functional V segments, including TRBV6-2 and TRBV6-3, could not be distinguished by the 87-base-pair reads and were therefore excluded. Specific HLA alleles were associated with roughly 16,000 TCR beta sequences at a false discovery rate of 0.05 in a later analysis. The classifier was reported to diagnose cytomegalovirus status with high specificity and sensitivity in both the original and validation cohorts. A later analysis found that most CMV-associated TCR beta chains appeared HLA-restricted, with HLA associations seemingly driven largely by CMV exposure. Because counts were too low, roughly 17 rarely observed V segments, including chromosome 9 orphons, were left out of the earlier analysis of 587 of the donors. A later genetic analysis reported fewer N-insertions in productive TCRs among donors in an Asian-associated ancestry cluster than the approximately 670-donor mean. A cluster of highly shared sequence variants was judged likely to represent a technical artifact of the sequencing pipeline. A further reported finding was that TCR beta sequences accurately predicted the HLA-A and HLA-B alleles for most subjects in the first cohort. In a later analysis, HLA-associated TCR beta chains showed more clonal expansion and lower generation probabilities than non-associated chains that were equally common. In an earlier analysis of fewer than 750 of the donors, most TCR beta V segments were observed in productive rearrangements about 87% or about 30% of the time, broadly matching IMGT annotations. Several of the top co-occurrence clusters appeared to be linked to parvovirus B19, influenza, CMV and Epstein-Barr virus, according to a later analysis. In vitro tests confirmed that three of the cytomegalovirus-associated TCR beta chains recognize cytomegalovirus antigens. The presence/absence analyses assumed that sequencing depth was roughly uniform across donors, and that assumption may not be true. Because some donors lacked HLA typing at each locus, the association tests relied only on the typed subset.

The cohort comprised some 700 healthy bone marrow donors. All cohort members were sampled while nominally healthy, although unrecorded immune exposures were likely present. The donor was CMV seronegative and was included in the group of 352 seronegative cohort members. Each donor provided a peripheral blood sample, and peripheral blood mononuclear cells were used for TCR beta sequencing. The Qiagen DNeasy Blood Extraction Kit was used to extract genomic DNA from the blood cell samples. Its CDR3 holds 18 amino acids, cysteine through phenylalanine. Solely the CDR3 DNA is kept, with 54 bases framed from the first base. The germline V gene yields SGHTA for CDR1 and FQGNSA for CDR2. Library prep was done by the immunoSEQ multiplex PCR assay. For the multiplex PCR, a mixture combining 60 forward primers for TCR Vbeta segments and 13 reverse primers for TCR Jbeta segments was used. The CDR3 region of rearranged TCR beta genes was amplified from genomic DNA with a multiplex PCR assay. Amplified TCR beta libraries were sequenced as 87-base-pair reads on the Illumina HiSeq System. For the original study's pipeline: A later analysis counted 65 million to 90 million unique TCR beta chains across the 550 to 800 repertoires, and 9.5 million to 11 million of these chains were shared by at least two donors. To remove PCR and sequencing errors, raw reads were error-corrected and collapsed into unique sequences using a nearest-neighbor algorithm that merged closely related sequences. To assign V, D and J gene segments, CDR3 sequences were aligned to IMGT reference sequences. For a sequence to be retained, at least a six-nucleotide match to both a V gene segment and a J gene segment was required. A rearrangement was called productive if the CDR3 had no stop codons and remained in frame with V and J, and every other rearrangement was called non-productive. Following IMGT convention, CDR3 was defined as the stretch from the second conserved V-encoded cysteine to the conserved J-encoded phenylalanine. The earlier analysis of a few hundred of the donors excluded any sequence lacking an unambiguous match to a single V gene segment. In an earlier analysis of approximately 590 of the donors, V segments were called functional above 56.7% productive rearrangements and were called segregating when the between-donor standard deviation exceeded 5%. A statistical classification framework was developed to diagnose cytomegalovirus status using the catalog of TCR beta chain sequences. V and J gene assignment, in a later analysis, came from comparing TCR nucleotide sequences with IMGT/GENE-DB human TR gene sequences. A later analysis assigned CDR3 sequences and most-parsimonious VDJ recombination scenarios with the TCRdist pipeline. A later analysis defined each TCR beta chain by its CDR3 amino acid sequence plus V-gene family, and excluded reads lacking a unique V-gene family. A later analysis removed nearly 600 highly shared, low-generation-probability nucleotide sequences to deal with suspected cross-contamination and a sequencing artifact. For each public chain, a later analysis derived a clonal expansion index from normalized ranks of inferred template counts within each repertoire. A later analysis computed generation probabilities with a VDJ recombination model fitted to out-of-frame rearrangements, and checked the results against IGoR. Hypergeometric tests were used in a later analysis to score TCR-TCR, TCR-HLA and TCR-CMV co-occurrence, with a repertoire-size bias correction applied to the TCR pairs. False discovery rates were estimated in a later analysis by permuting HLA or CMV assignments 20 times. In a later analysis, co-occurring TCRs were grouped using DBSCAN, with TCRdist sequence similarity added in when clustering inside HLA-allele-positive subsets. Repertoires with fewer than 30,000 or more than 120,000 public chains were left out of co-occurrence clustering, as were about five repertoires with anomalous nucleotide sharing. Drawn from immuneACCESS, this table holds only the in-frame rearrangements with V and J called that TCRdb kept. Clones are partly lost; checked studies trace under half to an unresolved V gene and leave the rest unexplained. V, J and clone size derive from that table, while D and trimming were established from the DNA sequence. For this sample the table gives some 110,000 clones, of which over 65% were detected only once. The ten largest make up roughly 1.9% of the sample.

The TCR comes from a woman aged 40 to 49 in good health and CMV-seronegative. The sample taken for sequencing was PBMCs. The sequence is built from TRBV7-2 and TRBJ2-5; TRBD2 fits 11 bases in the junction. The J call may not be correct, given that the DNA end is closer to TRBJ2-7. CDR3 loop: CASSPLGGASGRTYEQYF. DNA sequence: TGTGCCAGCAGCCCCCTAGGGGGGGCTAGCGGGAGGACCTACGAGCAGTACTTC.